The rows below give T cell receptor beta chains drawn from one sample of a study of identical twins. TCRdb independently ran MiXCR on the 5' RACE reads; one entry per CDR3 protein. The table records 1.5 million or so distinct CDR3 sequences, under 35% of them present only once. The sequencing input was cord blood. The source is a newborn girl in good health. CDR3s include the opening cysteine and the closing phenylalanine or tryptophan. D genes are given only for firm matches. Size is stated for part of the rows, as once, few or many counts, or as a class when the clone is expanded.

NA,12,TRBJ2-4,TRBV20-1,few,TGCAGTGCTCCCCTGACTGGGAAGAGGTGGTACTTC,CSAPLTGKRWYF
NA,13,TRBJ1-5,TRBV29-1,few,TGCAGCGTTGGGTTCTGGGCGAATCAGCCCCAGCATTTT,CSVGFWANQPQHF
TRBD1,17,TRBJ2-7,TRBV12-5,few,TGTGCTAGTGGTTTGGTACCCCGGACAGGAACTACCTACGAGCAGTACTTC,CASGLVPRTGTTYEQYF
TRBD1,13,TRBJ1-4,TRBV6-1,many,TGTGCCAGCAGTGAACAGGGGGCTGAAAAACTGTTTTTT,CASSEQGAEKLFF
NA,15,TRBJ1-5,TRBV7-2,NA,TGTGCCAGCAGCCTGACCCCGGGCAGCAATCAGCCCCAGCATTTT,CASSLTPGSNQPQHF
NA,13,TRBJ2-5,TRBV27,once,TGTGCCAGCAGTTTAAACCTGCACAATGAGCAGTACTTC,CASSLNLHNEQYF
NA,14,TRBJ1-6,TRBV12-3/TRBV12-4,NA,TGTGCCAGCAGTTTTGGGCGGGTCAATTCACCCCTCCACTTT,CASSFGRVNSPLHF
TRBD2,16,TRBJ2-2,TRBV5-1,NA,TGCGCCAGCAGCTTCCCACTAGCGGCTATACCCGGGGAGCTGTTTTTT,CASSFPLAAIPGELFF
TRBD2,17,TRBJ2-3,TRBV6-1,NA,TGTGCCAGCAGTGAAGAGCGATTCCAGCGGGGAATAAATACGCAGTATTTT,CASSEERFQRGINTQYF
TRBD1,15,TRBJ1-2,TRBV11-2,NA,TGTGCCAGCAGCTCCCCCCGGGACAGGATGTATGGCTACACCTTC,CASSSPRDRMYGYTF
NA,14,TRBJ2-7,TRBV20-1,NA,TGCAGTGCTAGTAAAGACTCCAGCTCCTACGAGCAGTACTTC,CSASKDSSSYEQYF
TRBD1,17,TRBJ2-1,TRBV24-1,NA,TGTGCCACCAGTGACACTGAGACAGGGCCACTCTACAATGAGCAGTTCTTC,CATSDTETGPLYNEQFF
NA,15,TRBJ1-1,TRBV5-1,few,TGCGCCAGCAGCTTGGAGGGGGGAGCGGACACTGAAGCTTTCTTT,CASSLEGGADTEAFF
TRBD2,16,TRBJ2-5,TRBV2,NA,TGTGCCAGCAGTGAAGCGGTAGCGGGGCACCAAGAGACCCAGTACTTC,CASSEAVAGHQETQYF
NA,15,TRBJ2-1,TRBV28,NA,TGTGCCAGCAGTTCCGATGCGGTCTCCTACAATGAGCAGTTCTTC,CASSSDAVSYNEQFF
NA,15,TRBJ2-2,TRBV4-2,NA,TGTGCCAGCAGCCACGGCGGGGCGAACACCGGGGAGCTGTTTTTT,CASSHGGANTGELFF
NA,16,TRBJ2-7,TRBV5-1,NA,TGCGCCAGCAGCTTGGCCCTACAGGGACGGTCCTACGAGCAGTACTTC,CASSLALQGRSYEQYF
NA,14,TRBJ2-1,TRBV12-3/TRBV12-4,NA,TGTGCCAGCAGTTTAGTACCCCTTTACAATGAGCAGTTCTTC,CASSLVPLYNEQFF